The 17 T cell receptor beta chains below come from one sample, sequenced in a study of cytotoxic CD8 clonotypes in ibrutinib-treated CLL. Profiling relied on immunoSEQ multiplex PCR, and the TCRdb table lists in-frame clones only, not all of them. The table records fewer than 35,000 clones, approximately 85% of them present only once. This sample comprised PBMCs, obtained after 24 months of ibrutinib treatment. These receptors were taken from a human donor with chronic lymphocytic leukemia.

Judged by abundance, this clone is medium-sized. The chain combines TRBV11-1 with TRBJ1-1; D is unclear. Trimming pared 5 bases from V and 1 base from J, leaving 8 bases between. The CDR3 covers 13 residues. CDR1 and CDR2 (germline): SGHAT, FQDESV (reference sequence). The CDR3 bases are TGTGCCAGCAGCCTCTGGGGGAACACTGAAGCTTTCTTT. Protein sequence: CASSLWGNTEAFF.

The genes are TRBV28 and TRBJ1-5, with a possible D match to TRBD1 (6 bases). Looked up from germline, CDR1 is MDHEN and CDR2 is SYDVKM. V was cut by 6 bases and J by 0 bases, with 12 bases left in between. The CDR3 contains 15 residues. The DNA of the CDR3 is TGTGCCAGCAGATACAGGGAGGTTAGCAATCAGCCCCAGCATTTT. As protein: CASRYREVSNQPQHF.

This clone was counted once. The chain has TRBV6-1 and TRBJ1-5, with D possibly TRBD1 on 5 matching bases. CDR1 is MNHNS, CDR2 SASEGT, per germline. The length of the CDR3 is 14 residues. The ends were cut back, 7 bases at V and 0 bases at J, with 10 bases in the middle. The chain's CDR3 is CASKSRDSNQPQHF. The CDR3 bases are TGTGCCAGCAAGAGCAGGGATAGCAATCAGCCCCAGCATTTT.

This chain links TRBV5-1 with TRBJ2-7; D may be TRBD1 or TRBD2 (7 bases each). The CDR3 is made up of 15 amino acids. Per the germline V gene, CDR1 is SGHRS and CDR2 is YFSETQ. Trimming stripped 4 bases from V and 2 bases from J, with 16 bases between. The CDR3 DNA reads TGCGCCAGCAGCCGAGGGGGGGACAGCCCCTACGAGCAGTACTTC. It yields the protein CASSRGGDSPYEQYF.

This chain links TRBV5-1 with TRBJ2-7, with TRBD2 identical over 13 bases. V shed 4 bases and J 2 bases; nucleotides not matched to a gene: 6. This CDR3 has 16 residues. Per germline, CDR1 SGHRS and CDR2 YFSETQ. This CDR3 is CASSPTSGGPPYEQYF. The CDR3 nucleotides are TGCGCCAGCAGCCCGACTAGCGGGGGGCCCCCCTACGAGCAGTACTTC.

V usage is TRBV10-1 and J usage is TRBJ2-1; 9 positions match TRBD2. This CDR3 comprises 17 residues. Germline CDR1 is WNHNN and CDR2 is SYGVQD (reference sequence). Trimming took 4 bases from V and 6 from J; bases not matched to a gene: 13. In DNA form, the CDR3 reads TGCGCCAGCAGTGGGAGGTTAGGGCGGGGGGGCCCCAATGAGCAGTTCTTC. It encodes CASSGRLGRGGPNEQFF.

The V and J genes are TRBV6-5 and TRBJ2-1; D could derive from TRBD1 or TRBD2 (5 bases each). V dropped 4 bases and J dropped 9 bases, with 16 bases sitting between them. This CDR3 contains 14 residues. Germline CDR1 and CDR2: MNHEY and SVGAGI. The CDR3, as DNA: TGTGCCAGCAGTTCTCAAAGTTTTGGGGGTGAGCAGTTCTTC. Residues: CASSSQSFGGEQFF.

This chain uses TRBV5-1 with TRBJ2-7; 8 bases fit TRBD1. Germline values: CDR1 SGHRS, CDR2 YFSETQ. This CDR3 has 13 residues. The J segment lost 7 bases and the V segment lost 0 bases, leaving 3 bases of the junction unmatched. The CDR3 DNA reads TGCGCCAGCAGCTTGGGACAGGGGTGGGAGCAGTACTTC. This gives the protein CASSLGQGWEQYF.

The chain couples TRBV6-5 to TRBJ2-5; maybe TRBD1 (6 bases). The CDR3 is 15 amino acids. V lost 6 bases and J 2 bases, leaving 16 bases between the germline ends. Germline V gene data show CDR1 as MNHEY and CDR2 as SVGAGI. In DNA form, the CDR3 reads TGTGCCAGCAGCTACCAGAGCAGGGGTCAAGAGACCCAGTACTTC. It specifies CASSYQSRGQETQYF.

This chain connects TRBV7-6 to TRBJ2-3; 8 nucleotides match TRBD2. Looked up from germline, CDR1 is SGHVS and CDR2 is FNYEAQ. Trimming at V came to 0 bases and at J to 0 bases, leaving 11 bases not matched to a gene. The CDR3 extends over 19 amino acids. CDR3 nucleotide sequence: TGTGCCAGCAGCTTAGCTAGCGGGGTCTCCCGAGGTAGCACAGATACGCAGTATTTT. Translation: CASSLASGVSRGSTDTQYF. The variable domain in full, completed from reference TRBV7-6 and TRBJ2-3, reads GAGVSQSPRYKVTKRGQDVALRCDPISGHVSLYWYRQALGQGPEFLTYFNYEAQQDKSGLPNDRFSAERPEGSISTLTIQRTEQRDSAMYRCASSLASGVSRGSTDTQYFGPGTRLTVL.

The chain joins TRBV18 to TRBJ1-1; perhaps TRBD1 as D (5 bases). Germline CDR1 and CDR2: KGHSH and LQKENI. Trimming pared 2 bases from V and 1 base from J, leaving 11 bases between. This CDR3 is 15 amino acids long. The DNA of the CDR3 is TGTGCCAGCTCACCAAGGCCGGACACGAACACTGAAGCTTTCTTT. Amino acids: CASSPRPDTNTEAFF.

Comment on this clone: In the same sample, other DNA sequences code for this CDR3. This chain uses TRBV19 with TRBJ1-4, with TRBD1 as a possible D gene (5 bases). Between the trimmed V and J ends, which lost 6 bases and 8 bases, there was a span of 19 bases. Germline V CDR1 and CDR2: LNHDA, SQIVND (reference sequence). The length of the CDR3 is 15 residues. CDR3 residues: CASSQTVSGSEKLFF. In nucleotides, the CDR3 is TGTGCCAGTAGCCAGACAGTTTCCGGATCGGAAAAACTGTTTTTT. Complete variable domain (other parts from reference TRBV19 and TRBJ1-4): DGGITQSPKYLFRKEGQNVTLSCEQNLNHDAMYWYRQDPGQGLRLIYYSQIVNDFQKGDIAEGYSVSREKKESFPLTVTSAQKNPTAFYLCASSQTVSGSEKLFFGSGTQLSVL.

In this sample, this clone turned up once. This chain uses TRBV19 with TRBJ1-3; no clear D gene. Trimming cost V 3 bases and J 4 bases, with 7 bases left between them. Germline values: CDR1 LNHDA, CDR2 SQIVND (reference sequence). This CDR3 region has 13 residues. DNA for the CDR3: TGTGCCAGTAGTATGTGGGGAGGAAACACCATATATTTT. Residues: CASSMWGGNTIYF.

The chain has TRBV6-6 and TRBJ1-1, with 8 bases lining up with TRBD1. Looked up from germline, CDR1 is MNHNY and CDR2 is SVGAGI (reference sequence). V lost 7 bases to trimming and J lost 3 bases; unmatched junction nucleotides: 10. There are 15 residues in the CDR3. CDR3 sequence (DNA): TGTGCCAGCATAAATCGGTCAGGGGGCGACACTGAAGCTTTCTTT. Translating gives CASINRSGGDTEAFF.

The rearrangement joins TRBV7-2 to TRBJ2-6, with TRBD2 matching 10 bases. CDR1 and CDR2 from the germline V gene are SGHTA and FQGNSA. Germline trimming cut 1 base from V and 0 bases from J; bases unmatched to any gene: 6. The CDR3 is 19 amino acids. CDR3 protein: CASSLESLAGASGANVLTF. CDR3 nucleotides: TGTGCCAGCAGCTTAGAAAGTCTAGCGGGGGCCTCTGGGGCCAACGTCCTGACTTTC.

Notes on this clone: The junction and the germline gene differ at one end; a read error may be behind it. The chain links TRBV6-5 to TRBJ2-7, with D possibly matching TRBD2 (7 bases). The CDR3 length is 12 residues. CDR1 and CDR2 from the germline V gene are MNHEY and SVGAGI. CDR3 loop: CASSEGGALQGF. The CDR3 DNA follows: TGTGCCAGCAGTGAAGGGGGGGCCCTGCAGGGCTTC.

The chain couples TRBV5-4 to TRBJ2-7; 10 bases match TRBD1. The CDR3 covers 15 residues. After removal of 4 bases from V and 2 bases from J, the junction contained 6 bases not matched to a gene. Germline-derived CDR1 and CDR2 are SGHNT and YYREEE (reference sequence). The DNA of the CDR3 is TGTGCCAGCAGCCCCGACAGGGGGCCAGCCTACGAGCAGTACTTC. Translated, it gives CASSPDRGPAYEQYF.